Following are 28 T cell receptor beta chains from one sample sequenced in a study of T cells in Graves' hyperthyroidism and ophthalmopathy. Using RNA transcripts as the source, TCR beta CDR3 regions were amplified. Researchers ran a first-round RT-PCR on the TCR CDR3 using the HTBI primer set. Using its own MiXCR run on the multiplex PCR reads, TCRdb lists one record per CDR3 protein. The sample consists of roughly 400,000 distinct CDR3 sequences, 11% to 15% of them appearing once. The sequenced material came from blood. The origin of the receptors is a man between 45 and 60 years old with Graves' ophthalmopathy.

The table lists this clonotype with a few counts. The genes are TRBV24-1 and TRBJ2-3; weak D call: TRBD2 (5 bases). V lost 3 bases and J 6 bases, leaving 12 bases between the germline ends. CDR1 KGHDR and CDR2 SFDVKD come from the germline V gene. The CDR3 loop spans 14 amino acids. CDR3 coding DNA: TGTGCCACCAGTGATCACCCGATAGCGGATACGCAGTATTTT. This gives the protein CATSDHPIADTQYF.

This clonotype has ten or more counts. V gene TRBV20-1 combines with J gene TRBJ2-5; D call uncertain. The CDR3 runs 13 residues. Trimming cost V 2 bases and J 7 bases, with 14 bases left between them. The germline V gene has CDR1 DFQATT and CDR2 SNEGSKA (reference sequence). This CDR3 reads CSARRVLVATQYF. CDR3 DNA sequence: TGCAGTGCTAGACGGGTCCTAGTCGCGACCCAGTACTTC.

This clonotype occurred many times. V and J are TRBV5-1 and TRBJ2-2; TRBD2 agrees at 7 bases. CDR1 and CDR2 (germline): SGHRS, YFSETQ. V was clipped by 4 bases and J by 0 bases; unmatched bases: 9. The CDR3 sequence is 17 residues long. Here the CDR3 DNA reads TGCGCCAGCAGCCCGGGTCCTAGCGGACCGAACACCGGGGAGCTGTTTTTT. Amino acids: CASSPGPSGPNTGELFF.

This clonotype was found many times. The V gene is TRBV18, the J gene TRBJ2-5; the D call may be TRBD1 or TRBD2 (5 bases each). CDR3 length equals 13 residues. CDR1 and CDR2 from the germline V gene are KGHSH and LQKENI. Between the trimmed V and J ends, which lost 4 bases and 3 bases, there was a span of 9 bases. CDR3 loop: CASSQGTKETQYF. CDR3 sequence (DNA): TGTGCCAGCTCACAAGGGACGAAAGAGACCCAGTACTTC.

This clonotype was seen ten or more times. This chain joins TRBV11-2 and TRBJ2-1; no clear D. Germline CDR1 is SGHAT and CDR2 is FQNNGV. The ends were cut back, 7 bases at V and 3 bases at J, with 16 bases in the middle. The CDR3 is made up of 15 amino acids. The CDR3 spells CASKRAQLGYNEQFF. CDR3 DNA: TGTGCCAGCAAAAGGGCTCAGCTAGGCTACAATGAGCAGTTCTTC.

The gene calls are TRBV7-2 and TRBJ2-7; TRBD1 is a possible D gene (6 bases). The V gene lost 2 bases and the J gene lost 0 bases, with 26 bases spanning the gap. CDR1 is SGHTA, CDR2 FQGNSA, per germline. The CDR3 has 20 amino acids. The CDR3 DNA reads as TGTGCCAGCAGCTTATACAGGGCGAGAACCAGCCGCTTGAGCTCCTACGAGCAGTACTTC. As protein: CASSLYRARTSRLSSYEQYF. Drawing the rest from reference TRBV7-2 and TRBJ2-7, the complete variable domain is GAGVSQSPSNKVTEKGKDVELRCDPISGHTALYWYRQSLGQGLEFLIYFQGNSAPDKSGLPSDRFSAERTGGSVSTLTIQRTQQEDSAVYLCASSLYRARTSRLSSYEQYFGPGTRLTVT.

In this sample, this clonotype turned up many times. V is TRBV28 and J is TRBJ1-2, with 7 nucleotides matching TRBD1. The CDR3 loop spans 13 amino acids. Looked up from germline, CDR1 is MDHEN and CDR2 is SYDVKM. J lost 3 bases, V lost 3 bases, and 1 base had no gene match. In DNA, the CDR3 is TGTGCCAGCAGTTTCGACAGGGACTATGGCTACACCTTC. It codes for CASSFDRDYGYTF.

This clonotype showed up many times. The chain is built from TRBV5-1 and TRBJ1-1, with D tentatively TRBD1 (5 bases). Germline V gene data show CDR1 as SGHRS and CDR2 as YFSETQ. CDR3 length equals 16 residues. V was cut by 1 base and J by 2 bases, with 15 bases left in between. The CDR3: CASSLWGRTENTEAFF. The CDR3 DNA follows: TGCGCCAGCAGCTTGTGGGGGAGGACGGAAAACACTGAAGCTTTCTTT.

This clonotype occurred many times. V and J are TRBV9 and TRBJ2-1; 12 bases line up with TRBD2. Germline CDR1 SGDLS, CDR2 YYNGEE. Germline trimming cut 0 bases from V and 9 bases from J; bases unmatched to any gene: 7. The CDR3 has 16 residues. CDR3 DNA: TGTGCCAGCAGCGTAGGGGCTAGCGGGAGGGCCAGTGAGCAGTTCTTC. Amino acids: CASSVGASGRASEQFF.

This clonotype appeared many times. The chain links TRBV20-1 to TRBJ2-3; no firm D call. The CDR3 consists of 13 residues. Trimming stripped 3 bases from V and 0 bases from J, with 7 bases between. CDR1 is DFQATT, CDR2 SNEGSKA, per germline (reference sequence). The CDR3 nucleotides are TGCAGTGCTAGGTCAGGTAGCACAGATACGCAGTATTTT. Protein: CSARSGSTDTQYF.

This clonotype was recorded many times. V is TRBV11-3 and J is TRBJ2-4, with 10 bases that match TRBD1. Trimming took 2 bases from V and 8 from J; bases not matched to a gene: 6. The germline V gene has CDR1 SGHNT and CDR2 YENEEA. The CDR3 contains 15 residues. The CDR3 protein is CASSLMGTGVDIQYF. The CDR3 coding sequence is TGTGCCAGCAGCTTAATGGGGACAGGGGTGGACATTCAGTACTTC.

This clonotype was recorded many times. The rearrangement joins TRBV7-2 to TRBJ2-1, with D possibly matching TRBD2 (5 bases). Germline assignment: CDR1 SGHTA and CDR2 FQGNSA. This CDR3 comprises 16 residues. V lost 3 bases to trimming and J lost 7 bases, with 19 bases between them. The CDR3 nucleotides read TGTGCCAGCAGCTTTTCTGTGAGGGCCATTTTGAATGAGCAGTTCTTC. This encodes CASSFSVRAILNEQFF. The full variable domain, its missing parts supplied by reference TRBV7-2 and TRBJ2-1, is GAGVSQSPSNKVTEKGKDVELRCDPISGHTALYWYRQSLGQGLEFLIYFQGNSAPDKSGLPSDRFSAERTGGSVSTLTIQRTQQEDSAVYLCASSFSVRAILNEQFFGPGTRLTVL.

The CDR3: CATSDRKMGGGHEQYF. The CDR3 bases are TGTGCCACCAGTGATCGCAAAATGGGAGGCGGGCACGAGCAGTACTTC. The chain has TRBV24-1 and TRBJ2-7; D perhaps matches TRBD2 (6 bases). Trimming removed 3 bases from V and 5 bases from J, with 19 bases in between. Looked up from germline, CDR1 is KGHDR and CDR2 is SFDVKD. This CDR3 region has 16 residues.

This clonotype has at least ten counts. V usage is TRBV7-9 and J usage is TRBJ2-7; TRBD2 is a possible D gene (6 bases). CDR3 length: 14 amino acids. Germline CDR1 SEHNR, CDR2 FQNEAQ (reference sequence). The V gene lost 5 bases and the J gene lost 0 bases, with 11 bases spanning the gap. Here the CDR3 reads CASSQAGDSYEQYF. CDR3 nucleotide sequence: TGTGCCAGCAGCCAAGCGGGTGACTCCTACGAGCAGTACTTC.

This clonotype was seen repeatedly, ten times or more. J is TRBJ1-1 and V is TRBV11-3; the D gene is possibly TRBD1 (6 bases). The V end lost 2 bases, the J end lost 11 bases, and 21 bases lay between the germline ends. In germline, CDR1 is SGHNT, CDR2 YENEEA. This CDR3 has 15 residues. The CDR3 region has the DNA TGTGCCAGCAGCTTACCCTTACGGGGGCTCGCTAGGGCTTTCTTT. Encoded protein: CASSLPLRGLARAFF.

In this sample, this clonotype turned up many times. This chain connects TRBV30 to TRBJ1-5; D gene uncertain. The V gene's germline CDR1 is GTSNPN and CDR2 SVGIG (reference sequence). With 0 bases removed from V and 3 bases from J, the gap between germline ends came to 9 bases. This CDR3 is built from 14 residues. CDR3 bases: TGTGCCTGGAGTGTATTAGGAGACAATCAGCCCCAGCATTTT. As protein: CAWSVLGDNQPQHF.

This clonotype showed up many times. This sequence joins TRBV5-1 and TRBJ2-5; D might be TRBD1 (6 bases). CDR3 length: 15 amino acids. V was clipped by 1 base and J by 2 bases, with 12 bases between them. Germline lookup yields CDR1 SGHRS and CDR2 YFSETQ. In DNA, the CDR3 is TGCGCCAGCAGCTTGTCCGGACAGAAACAAGAGACCCAGTACTTC. Amino acid sequence: CASSLSGQKQETQYF.

This clonotype was detected many times. This chain links TRBV28 with TRBJ2-7, with 8 bases identical to TRBD1. V was clipped by 4 bases and J by 3 bases; unmatched bases: 8. Looked up from germline, CDR1 is MDHEN and CDR2 is SYDVKM. The CDR3 has 15 amino acids. The CDR3 here is CASSSTGTGDYEQYF. The DNA for the CDR3 is TGTGCCAGCAGTTCTACCGGGACAGGCGACTACGAGCAGTACTTC. Full variable domain (remainder filled in from reference TRBV28 and TRBJ2-7): DVKVTQSSRYLVKRTGEKVFLECVQDMDHENMFWYRQDPGLGLRLIYFSYDVKMKEKGDIPEGYSVSREKKERFSLILESASTNQTSMYLCASSSTGTGDYEQYFGPGTRLTVT.

This clonotype showed up just a few times. The chain combines TRBV5-4 with TRBJ2-1, with D possibly being TRBD1 (6 bases). The CDR3 extends over 15 amino acids. V lost 1 base, J lost 6 bases, and 14 bases lay in between. The germline gives CDR1 SGHNT, CDR2 YYREEE (reference sequence). CDR3 in DNA: TGTGCCAGCAGCTTGACAGGGACGGGGATCAATGAGCAGTTCTTC. This sequence encodes CASSLTGTGINEQFF.

This clonotype came up many times. The V and J genes are TRBV11-3 and TRBJ2-1; D may be TRBD2 (5 bases). Germline CDR1 reads SGHNT; CDR2 reads YENEEA. V dropped 5 bases and J dropped 4 bases, with 15 bases sitting between them. This CDR3 region has 15 residues. The CDR3 coding sequence is TGTGCCAGCAGCCGCCGGGATCATAAATACAATGAGCAGTTCTTC. It encodes CASSRRDHKYNEQFF.

This clonotype has just a few counts. The chain carries TRBV7-8 and TRBJ2-7; 13 nucleotides agree with TRBD2. Germline V CDR1 and CDR2: SGHVS, FQNEAQ. This CDR3 has 16 residues. Trimming removed 1 base from V and 6 bases from J; junction bases left unmatched: 6. The CDR3 spells CASSLDWTSGSGEQYF. The CDR3 DNA follows: TGTGCCAGCAGCTTAGATTGGACTAGCGGGAGCGGCGAGCAGTACTTC.

In this sample, this clonotype turned up many times. This sequence joins TRBV30 and TRBJ1-5; no clear D gene. The length of the CDR3 is 13 residues. The germline CDR1 and CDR2 sequences are GTSNPN and SVGIG (reference sequence). Trimming removed 6 bases from V and 0 bases from J, with 9 bases in between. This chain's CDR3 is CACNTDSNQPQHF. The DNA for the CDR3 is TGTGCCTGCAATACGGATAGCAATCAGCCCCAGCATTTT.

The chain recombines TRBV24-1 with TRBJ2-3; D is unclear. CDR1 KGHDR and CDR2 SFDVKD come from the germline V gene. The CDR3 covers 19 residues. With 4 bases removed from V and 0 bases from J, the gap between germline ends came to 22 bases. The DNA of the CDR3 is TGTGCCACCAGTGACCCCCAAGGAGTTCATAGTAGGAGCACAGATACGCAGTATTTT. Translation gives CATSDPQGVHSRSTDTQYF.

The table lists this clonotype with many counts. The chain joins TRBV12-3 or TRBV12-4 to TRBJ2-1; TRBD2 matches 7 bases. This CDR3 is 14 amino acids long. J lost 3 bases, V lost 8 bases, and 7 bases had no gene match. CDR3: CASRSSGYYNEQFF. In DNA, the CDR3 is TGTGCCAGCCGTTCTAGCGGCTACTACAATGAGCAGTTCTTC.

V usage is TRBV27 and J usage is TRBJ2-5, with D perhaps matching TRBD1 or TRBD2 (5 bases each). The CDR3 is 14 residues long. Trimming removed 0 bases at V and 6 bases at J, with 11 bases between. The V gene's germline CDR1 is MNHEY and CDR2 SMNVEV (reference sequence). The CDR3 sequence: CASSLSIGGKTQYF. The CDR3 DNA sequence: TGTGCCAGCAGTTTATCGATTGGGGGAAAGACCCAGTACTTC.

This clonotype showed up many times. The rearrangement joins TRBV7-9 to TRBJ2-5; 13 bases align to TRBD2. The V and J ends lost 1 base and 0 bases, in that order; junction bases with no gene match: 2. Germline V gene data show CDR1 as SEHNR and CDR2 as FQNEAQ (reference sequence). The CDR3 extends over 17 amino acids. CDR3 DNA: TGTGCCAGCAGCTTAGGGGGACTAGCGGGACACCAAGAGACCCAGTACTTC. This translates into CASSLGGLAGHQETQYF. The full variable domain, in which reference TRBV7-9 and TRBJ2-5 provide the parts outside the CDR3, is DTGVSQNPRHKITKRGQNVTFRCDPISEHNRLYWYRQTLGQGPEFLTYFQNEAQLEKSRLLSDRFSAERPKGSFSTLEIQRTEQGDSAMYLCASSLGGLAGHQETQYFGPGTRLLVL.

In its sample, this clonotype was seen many times. The chain uses TRBV20-1 and TRBJ1-1, with a possible D match to TRBD1 (5 bases). V dropped 3 bases and J dropped 1 base, with 12 bases sitting between them. This CDR3 contains 14 residues. Germline CDR1 and CDR2: DFQATT and SNEGSKA (reference sequence). The CDR3 loop reads CSASATGTNTEAFF. In nucleotides, the CDR3 is TGCAGTGCTAGTGCGACGGGGACGAACACTGAAGCTTTCTTT.

V is TRBV24-1 and J is TRBJ1-4; no reliable D call. The CDR3 is 12 amino acids. The V end lost 1 base, the J end lost 8 bases, and 4 bases lay between the germline ends. Germline CDR1 reads KGHDR; CDR2 reads SFDVKD. The CDR3 nucleotides read TGTGCCACCAGTGATTTAACGGAAAAACTGTTTTTT. This sequence encodes CATSDLTEKLFF.